This T cell receptor beta chain was identified during a study of cytomegalovirus exposure and HLA in healthy donors. Researchers ran the PCR with 60 Vbeta and 13 Jbeta primers. The method was immunoSEQ multiplex PCR; TCRdb's version includes in-frame clones alone and lacks a portion of them. The sample holds roughly 290,000 clones, approximately 90% seen once. The trim removed 1 base at V and 2 bases at J, leaving 4 bases unmatched. CDR3 length equals 15 residues. Germline CDR1 is SGHAT and CDR2 is FQNNGV. The sample was PBMCs. This TCR was recovered from a young woman in good health and CMV-seronegative. The chain uses TRBV11-2 and TRBJ1-2; 7 bases agree with TRBD1. The CDR3 region has the DNA TGTGCCAGCAGCTTAGGTGGGACAGAGAACTATGGCTACACCTTC. Its translation: CASSLGGTENYGYTF.